Included here is one TCR beta chain sequence, with context. Its target is unknown. Researchers made TCR beta libraries by using iRepertoire HTBI primers and running Arm-PCR on CDR3 regions. Via MiXCR, TCRdb re-called the multiplex PCR reads, giving one row per CDR3 protein. This table has 310,000 or so distinct CDR3 sequences, around a fifth appearing once. The sample belongs to a study of regulatory T cells in long-lasting Graves disease. Study findings and constraints: Peripheral blood was the sole material, not thyroid tissue.

Trimming stripped 0 bases from V and 2 bases from J, with 13 bases between. Germline V CDR1 and CDR2: DFQATT, SNEGSKA (reference sequence). This CDR3 is built from 16 residues. Time point here: persistent/refractory GD, antithyroid drugs over 5 years with positive TRAb. The TCR library was made from RNA that had been extracted from PBMCs in TRIzol. This receptor was taken from a female donor with Graves disease. This chain connects TRBV20-1 to TRBJ2-2; D not certain. This specimen was peripheral blood mononuclear cells (PBMCs), taken when the disease was refractory, from a patient treated with antithyroid drugs. CDR3 loop: CSARDRRLSNTGELFF. The CDR3 DNA follows: TGCAGTGCTAGAGACCGTCGACTTTCAAACACCGGGGAGCTGTTTTTT.